The rows below give T cell receptor beta chains drawn from one sample of a study of patients and donors after allogeneic stem cell transplantation. In TCRdb, the RT-PCR reads were re-called with MiXCR into one record per CDR3 protein. The sample shows roughly 940,000 distinct CDR3 sequences, about a sixth of them seen only once. The sample was blood, either unsorted or a sorted T cell fraction (not recorded which). Receptor source: a human donor who was either an allogeneic HSCT recipient or a stem cell or donor lymphocyte infusion donor (not recorded which). It is not recorded whose cells these are; they may come from a transplant donor. The CDR3 runs from the conserved cysteine through the conserved F or W. A D gene is named only where the DNA matches it firmly. The listing skips clone size in some rows; elsewhere it reads once, few, many or a size class.

V gene	D gene	clone size	J gene	CDR3 protein	CDR3 DNA
TRBV12-3/TRBV12-4	-	-	TRBJ2-1	CASSFGLVDYNEQFF	TGTGCCAGCAGTTTTGGTCTAGTGGACTACAATGAGCAGTTCTTC
TRBV5-1	TRBD1	many	TRBJ2-1	CASSLGQALSYNEQFF	TGCGCCAGCAGCTTAGGACAGGCCCTCTCCTACAATGAGCAGTTCTTC
TRBV7-9	-	-	TRBJ2-2	CAADRGGDTGELFF	TGTGCCGCCGATAGGGGAGGTGACACCGGGGAGCTGTTTTTT
TRBV4-3	-	many	TRBJ2-7	CASSQGSGAYEQYF	TGCGCCAGCAGCCAAGGGTCGGGAGCCTACGAGCAGTACTTC
TRBV5-1	TRBD1	-	TRBJ1-6	CASSTAGTGGSYNSPLHF	TGCGCCAGCAGCACAGCCGGGACAGGAGGCTCCTATAATTCACCCCTCCACTTT
TRBV5-6	TRBD2	few	TRBJ2-7	CASSTSSGTYEQYF	TGTGCCAGCAGCACCTCAAGCGGGACCTACGAGCAGTACTTC
TRBV6-1	-	few	TRBJ1-1	CATVTDSGLEAFF	TGTGCCACAGTAACGGACTCGGGACTTGAAGCTTTCTTT
TRBV20-1	TRBD2	few	TRBJ2-1	CSASSGTSGGNEQFF	TGCAGTGCCAGCTCCGGGACTAGCGGAGGCAATGAGCAGTTCTTC
TRBV24-1	-	many	TRBJ2-1	CATSTGQGSLNEQFF	TGTGCCACCAGTACCGGACAAGGGTCGCTCAATGAGCAGTTCTTC
TRBV7-2	-	few	TRBJ2-1	CASSHRGGNEQFF	TGTGCCAGCAGCCACAGGGGGGGGAATGAGCAGTTCTTC
TRBV7-9	TRBD1	-	TRBJ2-3	CASSEGQGVSTDTQYF	TGTGCCAGCAGCGAGGGACAGGGGGTGAGCACAGATACGCAGTATTTT
TRBV18	-	many	TRBJ2-2	CASSPLLAGELFF	TGTGCCAGCTCACCACTTCTGGCCGGGGAGCTGTTTTTT
TRBV11-2	-	few	TRBJ2-5	CASSLEGFKGETQYF	TGTGCCAGCAGCTTAGAAGGCTTCAAGGGAGAGACCCAGTACTTC
TRBV12-3/TRBV12-4	TRBD2	-	TRBJ2-5	CASTLGLAGGGETQYF	TGTGCCAGCACCCTCGGACTAGCGGGGGGCGGGGAGACCCAGTACTTC
TRBV27	TRBD1	few	TRBJ2-7	CASSADRGHEQYF	TGTGCCAGCAGTGCCGACAGGGGCCACGAGCAGTACTTC
TRBV7-3	-	-	TRBJ1-1	CASSSDSTNTEAFF	TGTGCCAGCAGCTCGGACAGTACGAACACTGAAGCTTTCTTT
TRBV20-1	-	-	TRBJ1-4	CSASGGAREKLFF	TGCAGTGCTAGCGGGGGGGCGCGGGAAAAACTGTTTTTT
TRBV14	-	-	TRBJ2-5	CVTSRSEQETQYF	TGTGTCACCTCGCGGAGCGAACAAGAGACCCAGTACTTC
TRBV6-1	TRBD1	-	TRBJ2-7	CASRAGERGRDEQYF	TGTGCCAGCAGAGCAGGGGAGAGGGGGCGCGACGAGCAGTACTTC
TRBV29-1	-	-	TRBJ2-1	CSVESSDNEQFF	TGCAGCGTTGAATCGAGCGACAATGAGCAGTTCTTC
TRBV5-5	-	few	TRBJ2-1	CASSFKFLPGNEQFF	TGTGCCAGCAGCTTTAAGTTCCTCCCGGGCAATGAGCAGTTCTTC
TRBV6-5	-	-	TRBJ1-6	CASSYSRDPPGGSPLHF	TGTGCCAGCAGTTACTCGAGGGACCCACCTGGGGGTTCACCCCTCCACTTT
TRBV6-1	TRBD2	-	TRBJ2-1	CASKAGPYNEQFF	TGTGCCAGCAAAGCGGGGCCCTACAATGAGCAGTTCTTC
TRBV20-1	TRBD2	-	TRBJ2-1	CSASSGGPTNEQFF	TGCAGTGCTTCTAGCGGGGGCCCCACCAATGAGCAGTTCTTC
TRBV3-1	-	-	TRBJ1-2	CASSHLEEGYTF	TGTGCCAGCAGCCACTTGGAGGAGGGCTACACCTTC
TRBV24-1	-	many	TRBJ2-3	CATSDPGTTADTQYF	TGTGCCACCAGTGATCCCGGGACAACTGCAGATACGCAGTATTTT
TRBV5-1	TRBD2	many	TRBJ2-1	CASSPGTSSYNEQFF	TGTGCCAGCAGCCCCGGGACTAGCTCCTACAATGAGCAGTTCTTC
TRBV6-2/TRBV6-3	-	many	TRBJ2-5	CASSIAETQYF	TGTGCCAGCAGCATAGCAGAGACCCAGTACTTC
TRBV12-3/TRBV12-4	TRBD1	few	TRBJ1-4	CASQYGGTVEKLFF	TGTGCCTCCCAATACGGGGGGACAGTTGAAAAACTGTTTTTT
TRBV4-2	TRBD2	-	TRBJ2-1	CASSHYTAGAPSGGRSYNEQFF	TGTGCCAGCAGCCACTATACAGCAGGGGCCCCTAGCGGGGGGCGCTCCTACAATGAGCAGTTCTTC
TRBV29-1	-	few	TRBJ2-5	CSVPRGWETQYF	TGCAGCGTTCCCAGGGGATGGGAGACCCAGTACTTC
TRBV21-1	-	few	TRBJ2-2	CARGIYRDTGELFF	TGTGCCAGGGGAATCTACAGAGACACCGGGGAGCTGTTTTTT
TRBV3-1	-	few	TRBJ1-5	CASSRGPTQPQHF	TGTGCCAGCAGTCGAGGACCGACTCAGCCCCAGCATTTT
TRBV5-1	-	-	TRBJ2-5	CASSLEGFRGGETQYF	TGCGCCAGCAGCTTGGAAGGATTCCGGGGAGGAGAGACCCAGTACTTC
TRBV7-2	TRBD2	few	TRBJ2-7	CASSPAAGGMYEQYF	TGTGCCAGCAGCCCAGCGGCGGGGGGGATGTACGAGCAGTACTTC
TRBV5-1	-	few	TRBJ2-7	CASSPPLGF	TGCGCCAGCAGTCCCCCCTTGGGCTTC
TRBV20-1	TRBD1	few	TRBJ2-7	CSAGGGTGTYEQYF	TGCAGTGCGGGCGGTGGGACAGGGACTTACGAGCAGTACTTC
TRBV9	-	-	TRBJ2-5	CASSVRPGKETQYF	TGTGCCAGCAGCGTACGCCCAGGGAAAGAGACCCAGTACTTC
TRBV4-2	-	many	TRBJ2-6	CASSQEVSGANVLTF	TGTGCCAGCAGCCAAGAGGTTTCTGGGGCCAACGTCCTGACTTTC
TRBV29-1	-	-	TRBJ2-3	CSGKGRATDTQYF	TGCAGCGGGAAGGGACGGGCCACAGATACGCAGTATTTT
TRBV2	-	-	TRBJ2-2	CASSSRRTVGELFF	TGTGCCAGCAGTAGTCGTAGGACCGTCGGGGAGCTGTTTTTT
TRBV3-1	-	-	TRBJ2-1	CASSTEGAGRNEQFF	TGTGCCAGCTCCACGGAAGGGGCCGGTAGGAATGAGCAGTTCTTC
TRBV4-1	-	-	TRBJ2-5	CASSQVIVSETQYF	TGCGCCAGCAGCCAAGTAATAGTCTCTGAGACCCAGTACTTC